Listed below are T cell receptor beta chains from one sample, sequenced in a study of T-cell memory formation after mild COVID-19. TCRdb independently ran MiXCR on the 5' RACE reads; one entry per CDR3 protein. The sample carries some 280,000 distinct CDR3 sequences, 15% to 20% recorded once. What was sequenced was PBMCs or a T cell subset sorted from them (not recorded which). The receptors shown here come from a man younger than 35 who had mild COVID-19 (a few samples of this study predate the infection). Cell type and time point are not known. Both conserved end residues are part of each CDR3.

TRBJ2-7	TRBV18	CASSPRTGESEQYF
TRBJ2-1	TRBV5-1	CASTRRDREVYEQFF
TRBJ1-2	TRBV9	CASSPGQGGYGYTF
TRBJ2-3	TRBV20-1	CSAPDPETSVSTDTQYF
TRBJ1-4	TRBV6-5	CASSRTALSEKLFF
TRBJ1-1	TRBV20-1	CSARVGETEAFF
TRBJ2-7	TRBV2	CASSLRPEQYF
TRBJ1-2	TRBV7-2	CASSLGRLYGYTF
TRBJ1-6	TRBV4-3	CASSQEYGSFDYNSPLHF
TRBJ2-1	TRBV14	CASTRGISYNEQFF
TRBJ1-3	TRBV7-2	CASSSGNSGNTIYF
TRBJ2-7	TRBV27	CASRMSGGSYEQYF
TRBJ1-1	TRBV29-1	CSVEDFGAGDTEAFF
TRBJ2-7	TRBV4-1	CASSQVQGHEQYF
TRBJ2-1	TRBV4-1	CASSSGQVYNEQFF
TRBJ1-1	TRBV29-1	CSVYRADTEAFF
TRBJ1-2	TRBV4-3	CASSQDRGQRNYGYTF
TRBJ1-6	TRBV7-2	CASSQAGTGINSPLHF
TRBJ2-5	TRBV2	CASVLAGTQYF
TRBJ1-1	TRBV20-1	CSAFIQQDGEAFF
TRBJ1-5	TRBV6-5	CASSKVAGNQPQHF
TRBJ2-2	TRBV12-3/TRBV12-4	CASSPTNTGELFF
TRBJ2-2	TRBV6-2/TRBV6-3	CASSYFGTGLAGELFF
TRBJ2-1	TRBV7-9	CASRLTGNEQFF
TRBJ2-5	TRBV4-3	CASSQSVFTGGETQYF
TRBJ2-1	TRBV5-1	CASTAAYNEQFF
TRBJ1-2	TRBV6-5	CASSYEGRGGYTF
TRBJ1-2	TRBV20-1	CSAGDIPGYTF
TRBJ2-1	TRBV9	CASSFGGTGDEQFF